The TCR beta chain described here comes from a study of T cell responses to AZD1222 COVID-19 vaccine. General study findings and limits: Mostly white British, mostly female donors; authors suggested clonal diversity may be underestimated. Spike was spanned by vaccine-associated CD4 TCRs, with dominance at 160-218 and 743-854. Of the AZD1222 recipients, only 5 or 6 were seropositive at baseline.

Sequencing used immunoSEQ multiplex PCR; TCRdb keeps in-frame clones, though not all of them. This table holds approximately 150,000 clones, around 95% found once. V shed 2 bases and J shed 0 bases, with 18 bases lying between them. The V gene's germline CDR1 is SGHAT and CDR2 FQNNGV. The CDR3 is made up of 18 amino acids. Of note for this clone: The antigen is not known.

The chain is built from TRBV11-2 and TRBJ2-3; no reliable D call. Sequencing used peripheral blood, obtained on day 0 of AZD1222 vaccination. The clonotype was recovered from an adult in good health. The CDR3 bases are TGTGCCAGCAGCTTACAGGAACAGCGTACCTATAGCACAGATACGCAGTATTTT. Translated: CASSLQEQRTYSTDTQYF.